A selection of T cell receptor beta chains follows, all from one sample in a study of PD-1 blockade in classical Hodgkin lymphoma. The method was immunoSEQ multiplex PCR; TCRdb's version includes in-frame clones alone and lacks a portion of them. Of 31,000 or so clones in the sample, about two thirds are singletons; the top ten hold around 3.7%. The sequenced sample was peripheral blood mononuclear cells (PBMCs), obtained before the second cycle of nivolumab. These receptors came from a human donor with classical Hodgkin lymphoma. The CDR3 runs from the conserved cysteine through the conserved F or W. Each record gives: D gene, J gene, V gene, clone size, CDR3 DNA, CDR3 protein. A D gene is named only where the DNA matches it firmly. A clone size is listed for some rows: how often the clone was seen (once, few, many), or a class if it is expanded.

D gene: NA; J gene: TRBJ1-1; V gene: TRBV29-1; clone size: NA; CDR3 DNA: TGCAGCGTTGCCATCCCCGAAGCTTTCTTT; CDR3 protein: CSVAIPEAFF
D gene: NA; J gene: TRBJ2-7; V gene: TRBV28; clone size: NA; CDR3 DNA: TGTGCCAGCAGTTTTGACGGTGACCGCGACTACGAGCAGTACTTC; CDR3 protein: CASSFDGDRDYEQYF
D gene: NA; J gene: TRBJ2-4; V gene: TRBV23-1; clone size: few; CDR3 DNA: TGCGCCAGCAGTCAATCGAGGCAGAGTATAGTATCCAAAAACATTCAGTACTTC; CDR3 protein: CASSQSRQSIVSKNIQYF
D gene: NA; J gene: TRBJ2-1; V gene: TRBV6-1; clone size: NA; CDR3 DNA: TGTGCCAGCAGTGAAGAGCGGAGCTCCTACAATGAGCAGTTCTTC; CDR3 protein: CASSEERSSYNEQFF
D gene: TRBD1; J gene: TRBJ1-2; V gene: TRBV19; clone size: once; CDR3 DNA: TGTGCCAGTAGTATAGGACAGGGGAACTATGGCTACACCTTC; CDR3 protein: CASSIGQGNYGYTF
D gene: NA; J gene: TRBJ1-4; V gene: TRBV7-2; clone size: NA; CDR3 DNA: TGTGCCAGCAGCTTAACCGGGGATGGTGAAAAACTGTTTTTT; CDR3 protein: CASSLTGDGEKLFF
D gene: NA; J gene: TRBJ1-4; V gene: TRBV27; clone size: medium-sized; CDR3 DNA: TGTGCCAGCAGTTTATTGGGAACTAATGAAAAACTGTTTTTT; CDR3 protein: CASSLLGTNEKLFF
D gene: TRBD2; J gene: TRBJ2-1; V gene: TRBV29-1; clone size: NA; CDR3 DNA: TGCAGCGTTGGGACTATAGCGGGGGGCCCTATTGATGAGCAGTTCTTC; CDR3 protein: CSVGTIAGGPIDEQFF
D gene: NA; J gene: TRBJ1-4; V gene: TRBV28; clone size: NA; CDR3 DNA: TGTGCCAGCAGACAGTCAAGGCAAAATGAAAAACTGTTTTTT; CDR3 protein: CASRQSRQNEKLFF
D gene: NA; J gene: TRBJ1-2; V gene: TRBV6-1; clone size: once; CDR3 DNA: TGTGCCAGCAGTGAGGCACCGGGGAAGAACTATGGCTACACCTTC; CDR3 protein: CASSEAPGKNYGYTF
D gene: NA; J gene: TRBJ1-5; V gene: TRBV6-1; clone size: NA; CDR3 DNA: TGTGCCAGCAGTGCTCGATGGACAGTCTACGGCAATCAGCCCCAGCATTTT; CDR3 protein: CASSARWTVYGNQPQHF
D gene: TRBD2; J gene: TRBJ2-3; V gene: TRBV5-1; clone size: few; CDR3 DNA: TGCGCCAGCAGCCCCGCCGGGACTAGCTTCCAGTATTTT; CDR3 protein: CASSPAGTSFQYF
D gene: NA; J gene: TRBJ2-6; V gene: TRBV4-1; clone size: NA; CDR3 DNA: TGCGCCAGCAGCCAAGGGCGGGACACCCCTGGGGCCAACGTCCTGACTTTC; CDR3 protein: CASSQGRDTPGANVLTF
D gene: TRBD2; J gene: TRBJ2-1; V gene: TRBV9; clone size: NA; CDR3 DNA: TGTGCCAGCAGCGCAACTAGCGGGACCCGCAATGAGCAGTTCTTC; CDR3 protein: CASSATSGTRNEQFF
D gene: TRBD2; J gene: TRBJ2-1; V gene: TRBV28; clone size: NA; CDR3 DNA: TGTGCCAGCAGTTCGGGACTAGAGGCTTACAATGAGCAGTTCTTC; CDR3 protein: CASSSGLEAYNEQFF
D gene: NA; J gene: TRBJ1-6; V gene: TRBV25-1; clone size: once; CDR3 DNA: TGTGCCAGCAGTGAATCCCCCGGAGGTAATTCACCCCTCCACTTT; CDR3 protein: CASSESPGGNSPLHF
D gene: TRBD1; J gene: TRBJ2-7; V gene: TRBV7-2; clone size: few; CDR3 DNA: TGTGCCAGCAGCTCCCGGGACAGGGGAGCCTACGAGCAGTACTTC; CDR3 protein: CASSSRDRGAYEQYF
D gene: NA; J gene: TRBJ1-5; V gene: TRBV7-2; clone size: few; CDR3 DNA: TGTGCCAGCAGCCCTCGCGGGGGGGCGAATCAGCCCCAGCATTTT; CDR3 protein: CASSPRGGANQPQHF
D gene: NA; J gene: TRBJ2-7; V gene: TRBV7-2; clone size: once; CDR3 DNA: TGTGCCAGCAGCACTGGGTCCGGGACCGCATACGAGCAGTACTTC; CDR3 protein: CASSTGSGTAYEQYF
D gene: NA; J gene: TRBJ2-7; V gene: TRBV27; clone size: NA; CDR3 DNA: TGTGCCAGCAGTTTAGCGACAGACTACGAGCAGTACTTC; CDR3 protein: CASSLATDYEQYF
D gene: NA; J gene: TRBJ1-5; V gene: TRBV7-2; clone size: NA; CDR3 DNA: TGTGCCAGCAGCCACTCAATCACCCCAGACCGGCAGCATTTT; CDR3 protein: CASSHSITPDRQHF
D gene: NA; J gene: TRBJ1-3; V gene: TRBV29-1; clone size: NA; CDR3 DNA: TGCAGCGTTGGACAAGGTGGCTTTGCTGGAAACACCATATATTTT; CDR3 protein: CSVGQGGFAGNTIYF
D gene: NA; J gene: TRBJ1-1; V gene: TRBV12-5; clone size: once; CDR3 DNA: TGTGCTAGTGGTTTGGAAAGGGGGACTGAAGCTTTCTTT; CDR3 protein: CASGLERGTEAFF
D gene: NA; J gene: TRBJ1-5; V gene: TRBV7-9; clone size: once; CDR3 DNA: TGTGCCAGCAGCTTAGGGATGGGAGATCAGCCCCAGCATTTT; CDR3 protein: CASSLGMGDQPQHF
D gene: NA; J gene: TRBJ1-2; V gene: TRBV11-3; clone size: NA; CDR3 DNA: TGTGCCAGCAGCTTAGATAGGGCTAACTATGGCTACACCTTC; CDR3 protein: CASSLDRANYGYTF
D gene: TRBD2; J gene: TRBJ2-3; V gene: TRBV5-1; clone size: NA; CDR3 DNA: TGCGCCAGCAGCCCCCGGTGGACTAGCGGGAGGGCCGGGGGCACAGATACGCAGTATTTT; CDR3 protein: CASSPRWTSGRAGGTDTQYF
D gene: NA; J gene: TRBJ2-1; V gene: TRBV20-1; clone size: NA; CDR3 DNA: TGCAGTGCTCAGCAACCAAATGAGCAGTTCTTC; CDR3 protein: CSAQQPNEQFF
D gene: TRBD1; J gene: TRBJ1-1; V gene: TRBV7-9; clone size: NA; CDR3 DNA: TGTGCCAGCAGCCGGACAGGGATGAACACTGAAGCTTTCTTT; CDR3 protein: CASSRTGMNTEAFF
D gene: TRBD2; J gene: TRBJ2-3; V gene: TRBV10-3; clone size: NA; CDR3 DNA: TGTGCCACCAGCGGGGGGGCGACAGATACGCAGTATTTT; CDR3 protein: CATSGGATDTQYF
D gene: TRBD1; J gene: TRBJ2-1; V gene: TRBV11-3; clone size: NA; CDR3 DNA: TGTGCCAGCAGCCCCTGGACAGGCCCGATCAATGAGCAGTTCTTC; CDR3 protein: CASSPWTGPINEQFF
D gene: NA; J gene: TRBJ1-2; V gene: TRBV6-4; clone size: NA; CDR3 DNA: TGTGCCAGCAAGGCAACCAGGGAGGGCTATGGCTACACCTTC; CDR3 protein: CASKATREGYGYTF
D gene: NA; J gene: TRBJ1-3; V gene: TRBV4-1; clone size: NA; CDR3 DNA: TGCGCCAGCAGCCAAGGGATGGGTCTTGGAGAAAACACCATATATTTT; CDR3 protein: CASSQGMGLGENTIYF
D gene: TRBD2; J gene: TRBJ2-5; V gene: TRBV9; clone size: NA; CDR3 DNA: TGTGCCAGTTCCCTCATAGCGGGGGGGCCGGAGACCCAGTACTTC; CDR3 protein: CASSLIAGGPETQYF
D gene: NA; J gene: TRBJ2-7; V gene: TRBV19; clone size: NA; CDR3 DNA: TGTGCCAGTAGTAAGGACACTTCCTACGAGCAGTACTTC; CDR3 protein: CASSKDTSYEQYF
D gene: NA; J gene: TRBJ1-1; V gene: TRBV19; clone size: NA; CDR3 DNA: TGTGCCAGTACCGCCCCGGGCCGGGTCACTGAAGCTTTCTTT; CDR3 protein: CASTAPGRVTEAFF
D gene: NA; J gene: TRBJ1-6; V gene: TRBV7-9; clone size: NA; CDR3 DNA: TGTGCCAGCAGCTTAGGCAGGGCTGGTTCACCCCTCCACTTT; CDR3 protein: CASSLGRAGSPLHF
D gene: NA; J gene: TRBJ2-3; V gene: TRBV28; clone size: NA; CDR3 DNA: TGTGCCAGCAGTTCACCTAGGACCGCCTCTCGCACAGATACGCAGTATTTT; CDR3 protein: CASSSPRTASRTDTQYF
D gene: TRBD2; J gene: TRBJ2-1; V gene: TRBV13; clone size: NA; CDR3 DNA: TGTGCCAGCAGCTTTGGGGCGCTAGCGGGAGATAGTAGAGATGAGCAGTTCTTC; CDR3 protein: CASSFGALAGDSRDEQFF
D gene: NA; J gene: TRBJ1-5; V gene: TRBV28; clone size: NA; CDR3 DNA: TGTGCCAGCAGTTTACAGGCGGGCAGGGGTGGAGGTCAGCCCCAGCATTTT; CDR3 protein: CASSLQAGRGGGQPQHF
D gene: NA; J gene: TRBJ1-4; V gene: TRBV19; clone size: NA; CDR3 DNA: TGTGCCAGTTTTGACCCGGGTGTGGGTGAAAAACTGTTTTTT; CDR3 protein: CASFDPGVGEKLFF
D gene: NA; J gene: TRBJ1-4; V gene: TRBV19; clone size: NA; CDR3 DNA: TGTGCCAGTAGAGGGGAGGATGAAAAACTGTTTTTT; CDR3 protein: CASRGEDEKLFF
D gene: TRBD2; J gene: TRBJ2-7; V gene: TRBV5-6; clone size: few; CDR3 DNA: TGTGCCAGCAGCTTGTTCCTAGCGGGGCCGCGCGAGCAGTACTTC; CDR3 protein: CASSLFLAGPREQYF
D gene: TRBD2; J gene: TRBJ2-5; V gene: TRBV7-9; clone size: NA; CDR3 DNA: TGTGCCAGCAGCACGGGACTAGCGGGGGCCGCATGGGAGACCCAGTACTTC; CDR3 protein: CASSTGLAGAAWETQYF
D gene: NA; J gene: TRBJ2-1; V gene: TRBV12-1; clone size: NA; CDR3 DNA: TGTGCCAGCAGCTGTCGTCCTGGCCTAGCGGGCTTCAATGAGCAGTTCTTC; CDR3 protein: CASSCRPGLAGFNEQFF
D gene: TRBD2; J gene: TRBJ2-3; V gene: TRBV15; clone size: once; CDR3 DNA: TGTGCCACCAGACCTAGCGGGGGGGCCGTGAGCACAGATACGCAGTATTTT; CDR3 protein: CATRPSGGAVSTDTQYF
D gene: NA; J gene: TRBJ1-5; V gene: TRBV2; clone size: NA; CDR3 DNA: TGTGCCAGCAGTGTTGCGGGGAACAATCAGCCCCAGCATTTT; CDR3 protein: CASSVAGNNQPQHF
D gene: TRBD1; J gene: TRBJ1-1; V gene: TRBV28; clone size: NA; CDR3 DNA: TGTGCCAGCAGCACAGGGGTCAACACTGAAGCTTTCTTT; CDR3 protein: CASSTGVNTEAFF
D gene: NA; J gene: TRBJ1-5; V gene: TRBV25-1; clone size: medium-sized; CDR3 DNA: TGTGCCAGCAGTGAAGCAGGGAACAATCAGCCCCAGCATTTT; CDR3 protein: CASSEAGNNQPQHF
D gene: NA; J gene: TRBJ2-6; V gene: TRBV28; clone size: NA; CDR3 DNA: TGTGCCAGCAGCACGGGGGGCGGCGGTGGGGCCAACGTCCTGACTTTC; CDR3 protein: CASSTGGGGGANVLTF